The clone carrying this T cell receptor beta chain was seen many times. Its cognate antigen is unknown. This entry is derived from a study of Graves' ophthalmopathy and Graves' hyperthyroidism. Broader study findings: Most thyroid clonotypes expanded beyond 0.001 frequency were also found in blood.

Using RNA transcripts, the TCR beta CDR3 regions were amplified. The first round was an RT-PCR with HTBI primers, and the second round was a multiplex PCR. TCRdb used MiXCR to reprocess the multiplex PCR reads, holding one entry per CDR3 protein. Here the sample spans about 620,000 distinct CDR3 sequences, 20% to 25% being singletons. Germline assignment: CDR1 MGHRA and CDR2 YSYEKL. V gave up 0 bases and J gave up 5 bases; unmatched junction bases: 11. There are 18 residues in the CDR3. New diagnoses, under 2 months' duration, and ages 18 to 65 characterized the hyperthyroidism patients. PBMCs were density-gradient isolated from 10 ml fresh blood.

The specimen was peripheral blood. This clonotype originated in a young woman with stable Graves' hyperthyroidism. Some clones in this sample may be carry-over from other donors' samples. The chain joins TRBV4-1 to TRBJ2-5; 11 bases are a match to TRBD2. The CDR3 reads CASSQDETSGRGWETQYF. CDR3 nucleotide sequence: TGCGCCAGCAGCCAAGATGAAACTAGCGGGAGAGGATGGGAGACCCAGTACTTC.